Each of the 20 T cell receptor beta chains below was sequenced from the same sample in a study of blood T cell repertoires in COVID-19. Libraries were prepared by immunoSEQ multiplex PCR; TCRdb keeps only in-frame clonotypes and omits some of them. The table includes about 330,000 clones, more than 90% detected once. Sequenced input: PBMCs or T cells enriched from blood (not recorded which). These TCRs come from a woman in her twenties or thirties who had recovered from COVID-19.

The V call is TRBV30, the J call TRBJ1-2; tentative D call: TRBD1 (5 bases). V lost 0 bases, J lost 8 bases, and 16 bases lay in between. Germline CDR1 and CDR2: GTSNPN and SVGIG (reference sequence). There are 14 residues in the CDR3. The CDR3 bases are TGTGCCTGGAGTGTACCGGAAGGGGAGGGAGGCTACACCTTC. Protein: CAWSVPEGEGGYTF.

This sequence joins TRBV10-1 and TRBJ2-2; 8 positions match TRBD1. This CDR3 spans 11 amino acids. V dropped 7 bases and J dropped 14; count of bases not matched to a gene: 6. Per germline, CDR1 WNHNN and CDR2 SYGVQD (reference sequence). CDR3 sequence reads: CASTPGQALFF. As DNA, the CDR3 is TGCGCCAGCACCCCGGGACAGGCACTGTTTTTT.

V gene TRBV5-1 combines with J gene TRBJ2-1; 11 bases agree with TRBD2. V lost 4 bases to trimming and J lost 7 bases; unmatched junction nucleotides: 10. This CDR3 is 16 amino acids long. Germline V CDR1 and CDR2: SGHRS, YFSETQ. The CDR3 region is CASSVPVAGGPNEQFF. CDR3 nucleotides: TGCGCCAGCAGCGTCCCCGTAGCGGGGGGGCCGAATGAGCAGTTCTTC.

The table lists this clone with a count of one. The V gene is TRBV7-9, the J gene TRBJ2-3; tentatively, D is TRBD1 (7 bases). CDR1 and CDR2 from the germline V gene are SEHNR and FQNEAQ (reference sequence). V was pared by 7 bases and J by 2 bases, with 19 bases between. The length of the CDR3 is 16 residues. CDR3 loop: CASTLRAGGPTDTQYF. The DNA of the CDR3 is TGTGCCAGCACCCTACGGGCAGGGGGGCCCACAGATACGCAGTATTTT.

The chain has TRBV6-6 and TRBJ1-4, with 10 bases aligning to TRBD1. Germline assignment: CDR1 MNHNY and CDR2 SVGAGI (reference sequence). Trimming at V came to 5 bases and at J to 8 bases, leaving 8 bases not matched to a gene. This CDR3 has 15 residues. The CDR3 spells CASSGRQGAGEKLFF. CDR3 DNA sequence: TGTGCCAGCAGTGGCAGACAGGGGGCCGGGGAAAAACTGTTTTTT.

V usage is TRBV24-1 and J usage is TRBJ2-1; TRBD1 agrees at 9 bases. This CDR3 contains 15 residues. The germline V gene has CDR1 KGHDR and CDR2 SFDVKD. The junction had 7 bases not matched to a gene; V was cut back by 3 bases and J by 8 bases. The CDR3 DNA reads TGTGCCACCAGTGATACCGGGACAGGGATCGATGAGCAGTTCTTC. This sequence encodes CATSDTGTGIDEQFF.

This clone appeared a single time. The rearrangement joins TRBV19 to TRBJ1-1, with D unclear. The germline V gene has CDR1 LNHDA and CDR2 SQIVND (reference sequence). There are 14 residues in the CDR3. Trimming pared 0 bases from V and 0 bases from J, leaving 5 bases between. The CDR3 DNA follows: TGTGCCAGTAGTATAGACTCCGTGAACACTGAAGCTTTCTTT. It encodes CASSIDSVNTEAFF.

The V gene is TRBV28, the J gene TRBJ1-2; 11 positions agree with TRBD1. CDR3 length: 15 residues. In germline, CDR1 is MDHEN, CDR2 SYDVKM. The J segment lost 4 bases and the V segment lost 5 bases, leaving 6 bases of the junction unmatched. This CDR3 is CASSTGTGGFYGYTF. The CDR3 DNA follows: TGTGCCAGCAGTACGGGGACAGGGGGATTCTATGGCTACACCTTC.

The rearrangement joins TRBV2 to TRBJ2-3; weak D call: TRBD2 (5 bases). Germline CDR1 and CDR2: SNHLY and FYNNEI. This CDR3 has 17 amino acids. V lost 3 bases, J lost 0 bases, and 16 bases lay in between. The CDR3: CASSEPPASPSTDTQYF. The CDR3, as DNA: TGTGCCAGCAGTGAGCCCCCGGCTAGCCCTAGCACAGATACGCAGTATTTT. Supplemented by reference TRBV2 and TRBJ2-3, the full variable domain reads EPEVTQTPSHQVTQMGQEVILRCVPISNHLYFYWYRQILGQKVEFLVSFYNNEISEKSEIFDDQFSVERPDGSNFTLKIRSTKLEDSAMYFCASSEPPASPSTDTQYFGPGTRLTVL.

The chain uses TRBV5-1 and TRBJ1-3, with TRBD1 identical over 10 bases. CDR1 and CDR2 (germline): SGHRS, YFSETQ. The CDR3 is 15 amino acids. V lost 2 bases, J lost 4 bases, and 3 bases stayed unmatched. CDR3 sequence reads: CASSFGTGEGNTIYF. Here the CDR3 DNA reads TGCGCCAGCAGCTTTGGGACAGGGGAAGGAAACACCATATATTTT.

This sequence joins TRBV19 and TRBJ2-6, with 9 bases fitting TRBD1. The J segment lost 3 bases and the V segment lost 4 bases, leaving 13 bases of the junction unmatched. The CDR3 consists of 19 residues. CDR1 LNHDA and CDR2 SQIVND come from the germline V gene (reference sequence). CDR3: CASSNKGQGWRSGANVLTF. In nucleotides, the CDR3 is TGTGCCAGTAGTAACAAAGGACAGGGGTGGAGAAGTGGGGCCAACGTCCTGACTTTC.

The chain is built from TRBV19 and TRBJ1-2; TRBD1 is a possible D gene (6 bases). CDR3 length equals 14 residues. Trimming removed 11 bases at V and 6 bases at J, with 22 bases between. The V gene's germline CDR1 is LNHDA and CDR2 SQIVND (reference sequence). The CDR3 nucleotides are TGTGCCGCATCGGACAGTCGAAGCAGCGATGGCTACACCTTC. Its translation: CAASDSRSSDGYTF.

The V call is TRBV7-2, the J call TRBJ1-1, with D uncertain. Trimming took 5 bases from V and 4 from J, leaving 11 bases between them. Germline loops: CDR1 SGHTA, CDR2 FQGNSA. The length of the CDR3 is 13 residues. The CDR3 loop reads CASSPHLSTEAFF. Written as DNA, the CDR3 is TGTGCCAGCAGCCCCCACCTGAGCACTGAAGCTTTCTTT.

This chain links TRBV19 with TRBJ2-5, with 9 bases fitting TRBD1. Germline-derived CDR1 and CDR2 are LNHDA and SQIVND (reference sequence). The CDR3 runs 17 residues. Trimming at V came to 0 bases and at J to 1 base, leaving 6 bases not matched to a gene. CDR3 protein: CASSIDGTGLSQETQYF. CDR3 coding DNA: TGTGCCAGTAGTATAGATGGGACAGGGCTTAGCCAAGAGACCCAGTACTTC.

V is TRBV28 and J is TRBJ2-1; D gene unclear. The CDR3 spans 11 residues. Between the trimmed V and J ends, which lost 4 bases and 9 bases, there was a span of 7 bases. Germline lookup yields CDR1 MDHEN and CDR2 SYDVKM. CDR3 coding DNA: TGTGCCAGCAGTTCCCCCGGTGAGCAGTTCTTC. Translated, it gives CASSSPGEQFF.

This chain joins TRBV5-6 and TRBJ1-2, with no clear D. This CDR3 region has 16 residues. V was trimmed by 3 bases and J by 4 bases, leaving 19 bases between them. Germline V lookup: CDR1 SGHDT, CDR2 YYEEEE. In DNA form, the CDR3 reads TGTGCCAGCAGCTACACTACGGGGTCCCACTTCTATGGCTACACCTTC. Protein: CASSYTTGSHFYGYTF.

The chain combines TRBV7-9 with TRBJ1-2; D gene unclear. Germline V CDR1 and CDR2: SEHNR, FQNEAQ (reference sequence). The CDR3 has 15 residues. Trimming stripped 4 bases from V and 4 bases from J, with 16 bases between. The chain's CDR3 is CASSSSGLRPYGYTF. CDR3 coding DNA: TGTGCCAGCAGCTCCAGCGGGCTCCGTCCCTATGGCTACACCTTC.

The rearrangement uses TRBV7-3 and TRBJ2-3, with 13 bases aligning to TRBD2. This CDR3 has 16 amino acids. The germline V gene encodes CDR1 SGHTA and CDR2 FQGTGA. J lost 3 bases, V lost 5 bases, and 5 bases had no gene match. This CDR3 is CASSPGLAGRTDTQYF. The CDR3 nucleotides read TGTGCCAGCAGCCCGGGACTAGCGGGGAGAACAGATACGCAGTATTTT.

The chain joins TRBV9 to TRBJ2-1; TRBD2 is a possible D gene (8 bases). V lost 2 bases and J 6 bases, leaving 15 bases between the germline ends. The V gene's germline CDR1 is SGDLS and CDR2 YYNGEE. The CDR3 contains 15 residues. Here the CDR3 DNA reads TGTGCCAGCAGCGTTAGCGGGGACAGAGGCAATGAGCAGTTCTTC. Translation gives CASSVSGDRGNEQFF.

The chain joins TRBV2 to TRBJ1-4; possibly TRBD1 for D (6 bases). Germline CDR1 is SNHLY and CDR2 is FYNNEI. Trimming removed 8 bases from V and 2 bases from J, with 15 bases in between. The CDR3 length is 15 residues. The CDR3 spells CASSVNRATNEKLFF. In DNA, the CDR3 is TGTGCCAGCTCCGTCAACAGGGCTACTAATGAAAAACTGTTTTTT.